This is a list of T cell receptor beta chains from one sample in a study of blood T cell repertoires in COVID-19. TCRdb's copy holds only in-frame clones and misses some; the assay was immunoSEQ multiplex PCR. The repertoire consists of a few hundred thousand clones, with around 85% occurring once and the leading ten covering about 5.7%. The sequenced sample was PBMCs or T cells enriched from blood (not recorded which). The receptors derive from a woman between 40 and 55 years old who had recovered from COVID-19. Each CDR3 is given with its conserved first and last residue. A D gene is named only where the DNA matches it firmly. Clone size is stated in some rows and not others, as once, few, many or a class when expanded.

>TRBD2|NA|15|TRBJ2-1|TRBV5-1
CASSFTGGGYNEQFF
TGCGCCAGCAGCTTTACAGGCGGGGGGTACAATGAGCAGTTCTTC
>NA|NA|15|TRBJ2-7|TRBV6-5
CASSYSSRIGFWQYF
TGTGCCAGCAGTTACTCGAGCAGGATAGGATTTTGGCAGTACTTC
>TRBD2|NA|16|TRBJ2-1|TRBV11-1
CASSMRGTSGSNEQFF
TGTGCCAGCAGCATGCGGGGGACTAGCGGATCCAATGAGCAGTTCTTC
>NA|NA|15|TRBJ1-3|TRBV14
CASSQDRVSGNTIYF
TGTGCCAGCAGCCAAGACAGGGTATCCGGAAACACCATATATTTT
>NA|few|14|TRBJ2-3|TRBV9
CASSVTPSTDTQYF
TGTGCCAGCAGCGTAACTCCAAGCACAGATACGCAGTATTTT
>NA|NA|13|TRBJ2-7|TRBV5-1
CASSVDRTYEQYF
TGCGCCAGCAGCGTTGACAGAACCTACGAGCAGTACTTC
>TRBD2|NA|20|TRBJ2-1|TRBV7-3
CASSNAGTSGRPSSYNEQFF
TGTGCCAGCAGCAACGCCGGGACTAGCGGGAGGCCATCCTCCTACAATGAGCAGTTCTTC
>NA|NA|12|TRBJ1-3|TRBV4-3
CASSQARNTIYF
TGCGCCAGCAGCCAAGCTCGAAACACCATATATTTT
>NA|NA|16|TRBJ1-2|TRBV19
CASSTESHAPIYGYTF
TGTGCCAGTAGTACCGAAAGCCATGCCCCGATCTATGGCTACACCTTC
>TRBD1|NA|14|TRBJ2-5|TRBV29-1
CSVLFAAQGETQYF
TGCAGCGTCTTATTCGCGGCACAGGGGGAGACCCAGTACTTC
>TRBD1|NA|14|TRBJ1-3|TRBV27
CASKGAISGNTIYF
TGTGCCAGTAAGGGGGCCATTTCTGGAAACACCATATATTTT
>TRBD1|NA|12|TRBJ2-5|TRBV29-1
CSGGDRGETQYF
TGCAGCGGGGGGGACAGGGGTGAGACCCAGTACTTC
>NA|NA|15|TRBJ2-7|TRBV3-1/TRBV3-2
CASSLALRGTYEQYF
TGTGCCAGCAGCCTAGCCCTCCGGGGGACCTACGAGCAGTACTTC
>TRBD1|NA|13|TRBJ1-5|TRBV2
CASSPGTDQPQHF
TGTGCCAGCAGTCCCGGGACAGATCAGCCCCAGCATTTT
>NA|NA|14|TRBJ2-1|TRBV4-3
CASSQDRGSNEQFF
TGCGCCAGCAGCCAAGATCGGGGTAGCAATGAGCAGTTCTTC
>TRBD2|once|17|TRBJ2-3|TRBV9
CASSGSLAGGRTDTQYF
TGTGCCAGCAGCGGCTCACTAGCGGGAGGACGCACAGATACGCAGTATTTT
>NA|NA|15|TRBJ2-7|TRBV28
CASSPNDRPGWEQYF
TGTGCCAGCAGTCCAAATGACAGGCCGGGATGGGAGCAGTACTTC
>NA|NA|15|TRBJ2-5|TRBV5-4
CASSPEVAAQETQYF
TGTGCCAGCAGCCCGGAGGTGGCGGCCCAAGAGACCCAGTACTTC
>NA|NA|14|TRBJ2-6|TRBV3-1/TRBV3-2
CASSRQSGANVLTF
TGTGCCAGCAGCCGGCAATCTGGGGCCAACGTCCTGACTTTC
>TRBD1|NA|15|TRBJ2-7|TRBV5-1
CASSPNRGSAYEQYF
TGCGCCAGCAGCCCTAACAGGGGCAGTGCCTACGAGCAGTACTTC
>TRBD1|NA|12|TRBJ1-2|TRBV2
CASLQDRGGYTF
TGTGCCAGCTTGCAGGACAGGGGTGGCTACACCTTC
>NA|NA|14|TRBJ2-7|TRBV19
CASSPEDYGDEQYF
TGTGCCAGTAGTCCCGAGGACTATGGGGACGAGCAGTACTTC
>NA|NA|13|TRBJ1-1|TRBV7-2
CASSLGQNTEAFF
TGTGCCAGCAGCTTAGGACAGAACACTGAAGCTTTCTTT
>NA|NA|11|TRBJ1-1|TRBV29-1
CSVPFSGEAFF
TGCAGCGTCCCCTTCTCAGGTGAAGCTTTCTTT
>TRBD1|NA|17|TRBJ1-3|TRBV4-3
CASSQFFTGGGGNTIYF
TGCGCCAGCAGCCAGTTCTTTACAGGGGGAGGTGGAAACACCATATATTTT
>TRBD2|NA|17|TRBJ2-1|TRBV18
CASSGTSGLSSYNEQFF
TGTGCCAGCTCCGGGACTAGCGGCCTAAGCTCCTACAATGAGCAGTTCTTC
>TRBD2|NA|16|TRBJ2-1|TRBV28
CASSSLAGGSYNEQFF
TGTGCCAGCAGTTCGTTAGCGGGAGGGTCCTACAATGAGCAGTTCTTC
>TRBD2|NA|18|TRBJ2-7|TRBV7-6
CASSLNPPSGSGVWEQYF
TGTGCCAGCAGCTTAAATCCCCCGAGCGGGAGTGGGGTGTGGGAGCAGTACTTC
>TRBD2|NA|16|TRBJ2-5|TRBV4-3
CASSQDLSGSVETQYF
TGCGCCAGCAGCCAAGATTTGAGCGGGAGTGTGGAGACCCAGTACTTC